This T cell receptor (beta chain) was observed in a study of OX40 agonist ivuxolimab in advanced cancers. On the study more broadly: The study treated patients with ivuxolimab, an agonistic anti-OX40 (CD134) antibody. Partial responses occurred in Three dose-escalation patients, one with hepatocellular carcinoma and two with cutaneous melanoma.

CDR1 MNHEY and CDR2 SVGAGI come from the germline V gene. V was shortened by 6 bases and J by 4 bases, with 15 bases between the two germline ends. The CDR3 totals 14 residues. Generated by immunoSEQ multiplex PCR, the TCRdb table keeps only in-frame clones and is missing some. The table has about 73,000 clones, around nine tenths seen once. No patient had autoimmune disease or received systemic immunosuppression. The chain employs TRBV6-5 and TRBJ1-2, with TRBD1 as a possible D gene (5 bases). This clonotype was obtained from an adult with an advanced solid tumor such as melanoma, head and neck, liver or kidney cancer. The specimen was CD4+ or CD8+ T cells sorted from blood, collected in a trial of the OX40 agonist ivuxolimab. The chain's CDR3 is CASRKSQGSYGYTF. CDR3 nucleotides: TGTGCCAGCAGAAAAAGTCAGGGATCCTATGGCTACACCTTC.